This TCR beta chain was profiled in a study of technical replicates of blood from several donors (TCRdb year 2017). The germline V gene specifies SGHRS as CDR1 and YFSETQ as CDR2. The cysteine opens and the phenylalanine closes a CDR3 of 12 amino acids. Only CDR3 DNA is held: 36 bases, read in frame from base 1. On this clone: Its antigen is still unknown. A read error may produce the germline difference seen at one junction end.

Libraries were prepared through the immunoSEQ multiplex PCR assay. The table comes from immuneACCESS by way of TCRdb, which keeps in-frame sequences with V and J called. Part of the clones is missing from these tables; in studies checked, under half for an unresolved V gene and the rest for unknown reasons. For this sample there are some 80,000 clones; over 75% appear just once. Approximately 4% of the sample belongs to the ten largest clones. The sequenced sample consisted of PBMCs. This receptor was taken from a human donor in good health. Some clones in this sample may be carry-over from other donors' samples. The chain employs TRBV5-1 and TRBJ1-2; a tentative D match to TRBD1 spans 6 bases. The bases are TGCGCCGGCAGCTTGGGGGGCTTTGGCTACACCTTC. It is translated as CAGSLGGFGYTF.